This TCR beta chain derives from a study of tumor-infiltrating lymphocytes in primary liver carcinoma. Looking at the study overall: The cohort included men and women aged 30 to 69 years. Productive TCRbeta read counts per sample ran from roughly 3.5 to 7 million and were similar across tissue types.

Comments on this clonotype: Its target is not known.

The V gene end was trimmed by 0 bases and the J gene end by 8 bases; junction bases not matched to a gene: 7. From germline, CDR1 is ENHRY and CDR2 SYGVKD. The CDR3 totals 16 residues. RNA was extracted from whole blood without cell sorting, alongside germline DNA. Production of TCR beta cDNA used around 500 ng total RNA together with a constant-region primer. Amplification in three nested multiplex PCR rounds with slightly modified ARM-PCR gave rise to TCR beta libraries. It was with TRBV1-TRBV30 forward primers and a C-beta reverse primer that the first two PCR rounds were run, at approximately 10 cycles each. TCRdb processed the multiplex PCR reads anew with MiXCR; each CDR3 protein has one entry. The sample yields some 190,000 distinct CDR3 sequences, about 60% seen once. Study-wide results and caveats: CD8+ and CD4+ repertoires went uncompared, the samples being bulk unsorted.

This receptor was taken from a man aged 35-49 years with primary liver carcinoma and hepatitis B virus infection. The sequenced material came from peripheral blood. This chain uses TRBV10-3 with TRBJ1-4; 9 nucleotides align to TRBD1. CDR3 in DNA: TGTGCCATCAGTGAGTCCGGGACAGGGAACAAGGAAAAACTGTTTTTT. Its translation: CAISESGTGNKEKLFF.